This T cell receptor (beta chain) is drawn from a study of post-analysis software for immune sequencing data. Across the study: Several disease courses (relapsing-remitting, secondary progressive and progressive-relapsing) of multiple sclerosis were included. Study outcomes and limitations: Compared against controls, patients with multiple sclerosis displayed significantly lower normalized Chao1 diversity. Samples sharing a preparation batch grouped tightly together when assessed by F measure.

Unique molecular identifiers were built into the TCR beta cDNA libraries. T cells numbering roughly 0.95 to 10 million gave rise to some 520,000 cDNA molecules. TCRdb re-analysed the PCR reads in MiXCR, keeping a single row per CDR3 protein. The repertoire holds some 800,000 distinct CDR3 sequences, 35% to 55% seen once, with around 4.7% in the top ten. A remark on this clonotype: Its antigen remains unknown.

Sample: blood. This receptor was obtained from a girl aged 10 to 17 with multiple sclerosis.

The CDR3 nucleotides are TGTGCCAGCAGCTCCCACCGGGACTTCCCCTCCTACGAGCAGTACTTC. As protein: CASSSHRDFPSYEQYF. The rearrangement joins TRBV7-8 to TRBJ2-4; a possible D gene is TRBD2 (6 bases). TRBJ2-7 matches the DNA end more closely, so the J call is doubtful. Germline CDR1 reads SGHVS; CDR2 reads FQNEAQ. The CDR3 totals 16 residues.